Shown below are 3 T cell receptor beta chains from a single sample sequenced in a study of T cell responses to AZD1222 COVID-19 vaccine. Profiled with immunoSEQ multiplex PCR; TCRdb holds only in-frame clones, not every one. The table lists about 56,000 clones, 88% of them singletons. This material consisted of peripheral blood, taken on day 0 of AZD1222 vaccination. The source is an adult in good health.

As regards this clone: Sequence at one end of the junction differs from germline and may be a read error. This sequence joins TRBV7-7 and TRBJ2-5, with TRBD2 as a possible D gene (5 bases). Germline CDR1 reads SSHAT; CDR2 reads FNYEAQ (reference sequence). The CDR3 has 15 residues. The CDR3: CASSLAGGSTETQYF. The CDR3 DNA reads as TGTGCTAGCAGCTTAGCCGGCGGGTCCACGGAGACCCAGTACTTC.

This clone has only a few counts. The chain combines TRBV3-1 (or the pseudogene TRBV3-2) with TRBJ2-1; the D is unclear. Trimming left V 0 bases short and J 4 bases short, with 10 bases between. The germline gives CDR1 LGHDT, CDR2 YNNKEL (reference sequence). The CDR3 consists of 15 residues. CDR3 region: CASSQDGEPYNEQFF. For the CDR3, the DNA is TGTGCCAGCAGCCAAGACGGCGAACCTTACAATGAGCAGTTCTTC.

The V and J genes are TRBV7-8 and TRBJ1-2; D ambiguous. Germline values: CDR1 SGHVS, CDR2 FQNEAQ. The CDR3 is 14 residues long. V shed 2 bases and J shed 3 bases, with 10 bases lying between them. The CDR3 spells CASSLRDPYYGYTF. The CDR3 bases are TGTGCCAGCAGCTTACGGGATCCCTACTATGGCTACACCTTC.